These 25 T cell receptor beta chains were sequenced from one sample in a study of T cell repertoires in cytomegalovirus infection. These receptors have no identified antigens. TCRdb fed the reads into MiXCR, producing one record per CDR3 protein. The sample comprises roughly 570,000 distinct CDR3 sequences, 40% of which are singletons, and roughly 50% rests with the top ten. Sequencing was performed on cultured PBMCs, taken from culture after CMV antigen stimulation. These receptor sequences come from a human donor in good health (CMV status not recorded). Some clones in this sample may be carry-over from other donors' samples.

In nucleotides, the CDR3 is TGTGCCAGCAGTTACTCGACTAGGTACCAAGAGACCCAGTACTTC. It yields the protein CASSYSTRYQETQYF. V usage is TRBV6-6 and J usage is TRBJ2-5; possible D gene TRBD2, 6 bases. Looked up from germline, CDR1 is MNHNY and CDR2 is SVGAGI (reference sequence). V dropped 0 bases and J dropped 0 bases, with 8 bases sitting between them. The CDR3 consists of 15 residues.

This clonotype was observed a handful of times. The rearrangement links TRBV5-4 to TRBJ2-3; D uncertain. Germline CDR1 SGHNT, CDR2 YYREEE (reference sequence). V lost 0 bases and J lost 11, with 13 bases in between. This CDR3 is built from 13 residues. CDR3 DNA: TGTGCCAGCAGCTTGGCGAGTTCCCTAGAGCAGTATTTT. Translation: CASSLASSLEQYF.

This chain uses TRBV2 with TRBJ2-1, with D perhaps matching TRBD1 (6 bases). Trimming stripped 6 bases from V and 6 bases from J, with 12 bases between. Germline assignment: CDR1 SNHLY and CDR2 FYNNEI. The CDR3 consists of 13 residues. CDR3: CASRLDRTNEQFF. In DNA form, the CDR3 reads TGTGCCAGCAGACTGGACAGAACCAATGAGCAGTTCTTC.

This chain's CDR3 is CASSLVGRFDSNYGYTF. In DNA form, the CDR3 reads TGTGCCAGCAGCTTGGTAGGGAGATTTGATTCTAACTATGGCTACACCTTC. This rearrangement joins TRBV5-6 to TRBJ1-2; no clear D. CDR1 and CDR2 (germline): SGHDT, YYEEEE. The V and J ends lost 0 bases and 0 bases respectively, with 15 bases between them. This CDR3 is built from 17 residues.

This clonotype was seen more than once but under ten times. The V call is TRBV6-2 or TRBV6-3, the J call TRBJ2-1; TRBD2 aligns across 7 bases. Germline V lookup: CDR1 MNHEY, CDR2 SVGEGT. The V and J ends lost 2 bases and 10 bases, in that order; junction bases with no gene match: 8. This CDR3 comprises 14 residues. The DNA for the CDR3 is TGTGCCAGCAGTTACGGCGGGAGAGTCTACGAGCAGTTCTTC. Translation gives CASSYGGRVYEQFF.

The CDR3 region has the DNA TGTGCCAGCAGGCCCTGGGGGACGGCCTACGAGCAGTACTTC. Amino acid sequence: CASRPWGTAYEQYF. V gene TRBV2 combines with J gene TRBJ2-7; D may be TRBD1 or TRBD2 (5 bases each). This CDR3 contains 14 residues. Trimming took 6 bases from V and 2 from J, leaving 14 bases between them. Germline V CDR1 and CDR2: SNHLY, FYNNEI.

This clonotype came up a few times. The CDR3 sequence: CASSLVEVSTDTQYF. The CDR3 DNA is TGTGCCAGCAGCTTAGTCGAGGTTAGCACAGATACGCAGTATTTT. This chain connects TRBV7-8 to TRBJ2-3, with unresolved D. This CDR3 is 15 amino acids long. The V end was cut by 1 base, the J end by 0 bases, with 8 bases between. In germline, CDR1 is SGHVS, CDR2 FQNEAQ.

This chain joins TRBV5-4 and TRBJ2-7, with D unresolved. Germline CDR1 is SGHNT and CDR2 is YYREEE (reference sequence). V lost 4 bases and J lost 6, with 11 bases in between. CDR3 length equals 12 residues. The CDR3 nucleotides are TGTGCCAGCAGCCTAGAAATCGGCGAGCAGTACTTC. Its translation is CASSLEIGEQYF.

This clonotype was picked up many times. The gene calls are TRBV28 and TRBJ1-6; TRBD1 agrees at 7 bases. Germline V gives CDR1 MDHEN, CDR2 SYDVKM. This CDR3 is 16 amino acids long. V shed 6 bases and J 9 bases; nucleotides not matched to a gene: 14. CDR3 in DNA: TGTGCCAGCAGCCGTCCCGGGACAGTTACGGGTTCACCCCTCCACTTT. This gives the protein CASSRPGTVTGSPLHF.

The chain is built from TRBV7-2 and TRBJ2-1; 8 nucleotides match TRBD2. Germline CDR1 is SGHTA and CDR2 is FQGNSA. The CDR3 is 16 residues long. V shed 5 bases, J shed 5 bases, and the junction held 11 bases outside the gene matches. CDR3 sequence: CASSPRASGLNNEQFF. As DNA, the CDR3 is TGTGCCAGCAGCCCGCGGGCTAGCGGGCTCAACAATGAGCAGTTCTTC.

The V gene is TRBV7-9, the J gene TRBJ2-1, with 10 bases matching TRBD2. The CDR3 has 14 amino acids. The germline gives CDR1 SEHNR, CDR2 FQNEAQ (reference sequence). Germline trimming cut 7 bases from V and 8 bases from J; bases unmatched to any gene: 8. The CDR3 DNA reads as TGTGCCAGCACTTCAGGGGGACTAGCGTATGAGCAGTTCTTC. It translates to CASTSGGLAYEQFF.

This clonotype was detected once. The V gene is TRBV7-2, the J gene TRBJ1-5; D might be TRBD1 (5 bases). Germline CDR1 and CDR2: SGHTA and FQGNSA. The CDR3 covers 16 residues. The V and J ends lost 1 base and 5 bases respectively, with 15 bases between them. CDR3 in DNA: TGTGCCAGCAGCTTAGGATTTGGGGGTGGCGATCAGCCCCAGCATTTT. It yields the protein CASSLGFGGGDQPQHF.

J is TRBJ2-2 and V is TRBV18; D possibly corresponds to TRBD1 (5 bases). The CDR3 runs 17 residues. V gave up 3 bases and J gave up 6 bases, with 20 bases separating them. Germline CDR1 and CDR2: KGHSH and LQKENI. CDR3 nucleotides: TGTGCCAGCTCACCCCGTGTCACAGGCCCCAACGCCGGGGAGCTGTTTTTT. Encoded protein: CASSPRVTGPNAGELFF.

This chain connects TRBV7-4 to TRBJ2-4, with 7 bases fitting TRBD1. Germline CDR1 is SGHVT and CDR2 is SQSDAQ. The CDR3 extends over 17 amino acids. V shed 5 bases, J shed 0 bases, and the junction held 10 bases outside the gene matches. As DNA, the CDR3 is TGTGCCAGCAGCGCTACCGGGACAGCACTAGCCAAAAACATTCAGTACTTC. Translation: CASSATGTALAKNIQYF.

The CDR3 DNA reads TGTGCCAGCAGCTTGAATGGCGGGAGCCGTGAGACCCAGTACTTC. Its protein is CASSLNGGSRETQYF. V gene TRBV5-4 combines with J gene TRBJ2-5; 7 nucleotides match TRBD2. The J segment lost 5 bases and the V segment lost 1 base, leaving 8 bases of the junction unmatched. Per the germline V gene, CDR1 is SGHNT and CDR2 is YYREEE (reference sequence). This CDR3 spans 15 amino acids.

This clonotype was observed a few times. V is TRBV28 and J is TRBJ2-7; TRBD1 matches at 10 bases. The CDR3 totals 15 residues. CDR1 MDHEN and CDR2 SYDVKM come from the germline V gene. The V gene end was trimmed by 5 bases and the J gene end by 4 bases; junction bases not matched to a gene: 8. The CDR3, as DNA: TGTGCCAGCAGTCGGGCCTGGACAGGGGGATACGAGCAGTACTTC. Its translation: CASSRAWTGGYEQYF.

This clonotype has a handful of counts. This chain joins TRBV6-1 and TRBJ1-2; TRBD1 agrees at 7 bases. Germline assignment: CDR1 MNHNS and CDR2 SASEGT. The CDR3 runs to 13 residues. J lost 4 bases, V lost 8 bases, and 7 bases had no gene match. The CDR3 DNA follows: TGTGCCAGCGTAGACAGGGACCTCTATGGCTACACCTTC. Protein sequence: CASVDRDLYGYTF.

This clonotype was recorded at least ten times. The chain recombines TRBV7-8 with TRBJ2-3; D gene uncertain. The germline V gene has CDR1 SGHVS and CDR2 FQNEAQ. The CDR3 length is 16 residues. Between the trimmed V and J ends, which lost 1 base and 0 bases, there was a span of 11 bases. CDR3 DNA sequence: TGTGCCAGCAGCTTAGGTGCGTTCGCTAGCACAGATACGCAGTATTTT. It encodes CASSLGAFASTDTQYF.

This chain uses TRBV5-4 with TRBJ2-1; 7 nucleotides line up with TRBD1. Germline V gene data show CDR1 as SGHNT and CDR2 as YYREEE (reference sequence). The CDR3 length is 14 residues. V was clipped by 4 bases and J by 3 bases; unmatched bases: 4. The CDR3 loop reads CASSRTGDYNEQFF. CDR3 DNA sequence: TGTGCCAGCAGCAGGACAGGAGACTACAATGAGCAGTTCTTC.

This chain joins TRBV7-8 and TRBJ2-7; 9 nucleotides line up with TRBD1. Germline values: CDR1 SGHVS, CDR2 FQNEAQ. The trim removed 4 bases at V and 1 base at J, leaving 11 bases unmatched. This CDR3 region has 17 residues. CDR3 in DNA: TGTGCCAGCAGCTCAACCGGAGGGGGACAGGGATCCTACGAGCAGTACTTC. Amino acid sequence: CASSSTGGGQGSYEQYF.

The chain has TRBV6-6 and TRBJ2-1, with D possibly being TRBD2 (6 bases). The germline CDR1 and CDR2 sequences are MNHNY and SVGAGI (reference sequence). This CDR3 contains 12 residues. V lost 8 bases and J lost 8, with 13 bases in between. The DNA of the CDR3 is TGTGCCAGCGGGGAGGTCCTAGATGAGCAGTTCTTC. This sequence encodes CASGEVLDEQFF.

This clonotype was seen just once. This CDR3 is CSARPPSGGTAPYNYGYTF. Written as DNA, the CDR3 is TGCAGTGCTAGGCCCCCGTCGGGTGGGACAGCGCCTTATAACTATGGCTACACCTTC. The V gene is TRBV20-1, the J gene TRBJ1-2; 7 bases line up with TRBD1. Germline V gene sequence: CDR1 DFQATT, CDR2 SNEGSKA (reference sequence). The CDR3 covers 19 residues. Trimming removed 3 bases from V and 1 base from J; junction bases left unmatched: 20.

Only a few counts were recorded for this clonotype. V and J are TRBV4-1 and TRBJ1-2, with TRBD1 as a possible D gene (6 bases). From germline, CDR1 is MGHRA and CDR2 YSYEKL. V lost 3 bases to trimming and J lost 6 bases, with 17 bases between them. This CDR3 comprises 15 residues. DNA for the CDR3: TGCGCCAGCAGCCAGAACCCGGGGGGGCAGGATGGCTACACCTTC. Its protein product is CASSQNPGGQDGYTF.

The chain carries TRBV7-2 and TRBJ2-5, with D tentatively TRBD1 or TRBD2 (5 bases each). The V end was cut by 7 bases, the J end by 9 bases, with 15 bases between. CDR1 and CDR2 (germline): SGHTA, FQGNSA. CDR3 length: 12 residues. CDR3 DNA: TGTGCCAGCACCCCGGGACCCCCCCCCCAGTACTTC. This translates into CASTPGPPPQYF.

This clonotype was seen at least ten times. The chain carries TRBV7-2 and TRBJ2-7; D remains ambiguous. Trimming removed 1 base from V and 3 bases from J, with 7 bases in between. CDR1 and CDR2 from the germline V gene are SGHTA and FQGNSA. The CDR3 spans 13 residues. Here the CDR3 reads CASSLVVIYEQYF. CDR3 DNA: TGTGCCAGCAGCTTAGTAGTGATCTACGAGCAGTACTTC.